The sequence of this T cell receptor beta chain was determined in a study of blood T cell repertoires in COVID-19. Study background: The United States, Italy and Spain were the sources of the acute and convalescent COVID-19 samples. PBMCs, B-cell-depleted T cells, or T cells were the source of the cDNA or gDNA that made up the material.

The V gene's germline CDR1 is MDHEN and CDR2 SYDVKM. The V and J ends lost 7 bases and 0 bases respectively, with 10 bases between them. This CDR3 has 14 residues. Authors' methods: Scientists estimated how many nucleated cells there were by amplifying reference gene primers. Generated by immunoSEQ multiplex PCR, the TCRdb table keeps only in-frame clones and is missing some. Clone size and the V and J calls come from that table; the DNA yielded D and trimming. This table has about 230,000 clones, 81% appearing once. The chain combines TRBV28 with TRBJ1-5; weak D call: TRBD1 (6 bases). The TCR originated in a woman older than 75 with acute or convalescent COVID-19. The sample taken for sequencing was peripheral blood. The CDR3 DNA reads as TGTGCCAGCACTACAGGGATTAGCAATCAGCCCCAGCATTTT. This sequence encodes CASTTGISNQPQHF.